The entry that follows covers one TCR beta chain sequence. Its cognate antigen is unknown. This sample stems from a study of cytomegalovirus exposure and HLA in healthy donors. 13 Jbeta primers and 60 Vbeta primers were used for the PCR. This table comes from immunoSEQ multiplex PCR, and its TCRdb copy is limited to in-frame clones, with some not included. The sample contains over 45,000 clones, 78% of which appear only once. J was trimmed by 5 bases and V by 4 bases; bases with no gene match: 10. Germline CDR1 and CDR2: PRHDT and FYEKMQ (reference sequence). The CDR3 is made up of 15 amino acids. Study outcomes and limitations: When the data were analyzed later, several of the most significant clusters appeared to be linked to common viral pathogens.

This chain links TRBV13 with TRBJ2-5; 7 bases line up with TRBD1. The source of this sequence is a female donor in good health and CMV-seronegative. The sequenced material came from PBMCs. The CDR3 spells CASSSEGAEPETQYF. DNA of the CDR3: TGTGCCAGCAGCTCCGAGGGGGCGGAACCGGAGACCCAGTACTTC.